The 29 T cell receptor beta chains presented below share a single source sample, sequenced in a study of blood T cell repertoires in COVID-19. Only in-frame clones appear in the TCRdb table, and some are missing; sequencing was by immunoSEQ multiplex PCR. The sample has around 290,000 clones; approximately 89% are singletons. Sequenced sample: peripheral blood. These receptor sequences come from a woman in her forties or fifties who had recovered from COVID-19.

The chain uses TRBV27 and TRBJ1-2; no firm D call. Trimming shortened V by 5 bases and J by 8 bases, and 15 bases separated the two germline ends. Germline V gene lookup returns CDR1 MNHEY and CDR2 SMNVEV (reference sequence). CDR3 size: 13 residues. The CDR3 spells CASSPESSPGYTF. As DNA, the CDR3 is TGTGCCAGCAGTCCGGAGAGCTCCCCCGGCTACACCTTC.

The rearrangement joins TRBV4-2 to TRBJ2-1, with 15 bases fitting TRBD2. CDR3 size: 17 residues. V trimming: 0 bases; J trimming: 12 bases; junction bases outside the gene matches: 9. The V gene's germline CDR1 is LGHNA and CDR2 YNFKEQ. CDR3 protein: CASSQDFGGLAGGRQFF. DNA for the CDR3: TGTGCCAGCAGCCAAGATTTTGGCGGACTAGCGGGAGGGAGGCAGTTCTTC.

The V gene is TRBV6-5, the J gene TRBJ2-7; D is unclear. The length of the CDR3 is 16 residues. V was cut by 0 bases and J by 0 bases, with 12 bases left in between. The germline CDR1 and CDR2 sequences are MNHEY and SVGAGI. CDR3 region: CASSYSAAGFSYEQYF. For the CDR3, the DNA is TGTGCCAGCAGTTACTCAGCTGCAGGTTTCTCCTACGAGCAGTACTTC.

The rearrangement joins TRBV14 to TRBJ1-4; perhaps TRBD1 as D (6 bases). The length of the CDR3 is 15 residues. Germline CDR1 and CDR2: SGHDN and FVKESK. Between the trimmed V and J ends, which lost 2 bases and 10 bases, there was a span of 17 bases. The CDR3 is CASSQHPGTQGKLFF. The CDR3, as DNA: TGTGCCAGCAGCCAACACCCAGGAACACAGGGAAAACTGTTTTTT.

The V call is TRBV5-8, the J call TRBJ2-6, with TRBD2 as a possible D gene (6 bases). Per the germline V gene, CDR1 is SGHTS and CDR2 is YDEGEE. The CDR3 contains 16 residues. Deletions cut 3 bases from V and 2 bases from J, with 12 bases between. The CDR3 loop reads CASSSRRGTGANVLTF. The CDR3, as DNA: TGTGCCAGCAGCTCTAGGAGGGGTACTGGGGCCAACGTCCTGACTTTC.

The CDR3 reads CASSEPGQTLNNEQFF. The CDR3 nucleotides are TGTGCCAGCAGTGAACCGGGACAGACTCTCAACAATGAGCAGTTCTTC. This chain connects TRBV6-1 to TRBJ2-1; 7 bases are a match to TRBD1. Germline CDR1 MNHNS, CDR2 SASEGT. The CDR3 consists of 16 residues. V dropped 2 bases and J dropped 5; count of bases not matched to a gene: 9.

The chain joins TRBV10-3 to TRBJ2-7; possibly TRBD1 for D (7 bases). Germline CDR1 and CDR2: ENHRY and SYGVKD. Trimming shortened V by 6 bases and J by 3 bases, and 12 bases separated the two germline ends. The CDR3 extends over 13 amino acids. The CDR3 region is CAISRQGGYEQYF. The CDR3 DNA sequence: TGTGCCATCAGCCGACAGGGAGGCTACGAGCAGTACTTC.

The CDR3 nucleotides read TGCGCCAGCAGCCAAGATCTAGCCTGGGAGACCCAGTACTTC. Its protein product is CASSQDLAWETQYF. The chain recombines TRBV4-1 with TRBJ2-5; a possible D gene is TRBD2 (5 bases). The germline CDR1 and CDR2 sequences are MGHRA and YSYEKL. V was pared by 0 bases and J by 5 bases, with 10 bases between. The CDR3 is 14 residues long.

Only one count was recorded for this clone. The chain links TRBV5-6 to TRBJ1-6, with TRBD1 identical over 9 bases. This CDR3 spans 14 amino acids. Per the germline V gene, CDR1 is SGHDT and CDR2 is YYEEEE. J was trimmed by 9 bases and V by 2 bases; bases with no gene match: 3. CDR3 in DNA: TGTGCCAGCAGCTTCCCGACAGGGGGTTCACCCCTCCACTTT. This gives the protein CASSFPTGGSPLHF. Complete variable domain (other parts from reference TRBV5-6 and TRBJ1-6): DAGVTQSPTHLIKTRGQQVTLRCSPKSGHDTVSWYQQALGQGPQFIFQYYEEEERQRGNFPDRFSGHQFPNYSSELNVNALLLGDSALYLCASSFPTGGSPLHFGNGTRLTVT.

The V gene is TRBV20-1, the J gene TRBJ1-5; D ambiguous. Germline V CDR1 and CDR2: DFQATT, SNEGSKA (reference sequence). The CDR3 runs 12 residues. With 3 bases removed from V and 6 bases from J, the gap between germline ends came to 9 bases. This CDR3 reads CSASLSGQPQHF. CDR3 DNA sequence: TGCAGTGCTAGTCTAAGTGGTCAGCCCCAGCATTTT.

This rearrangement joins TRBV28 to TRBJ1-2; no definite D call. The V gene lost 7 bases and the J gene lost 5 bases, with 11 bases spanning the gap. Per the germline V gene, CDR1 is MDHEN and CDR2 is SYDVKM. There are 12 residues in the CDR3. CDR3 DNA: TGTGCCAGCACTGACACGGGGTATGGCTACACCTTC. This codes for CASTDTGYGYTF.

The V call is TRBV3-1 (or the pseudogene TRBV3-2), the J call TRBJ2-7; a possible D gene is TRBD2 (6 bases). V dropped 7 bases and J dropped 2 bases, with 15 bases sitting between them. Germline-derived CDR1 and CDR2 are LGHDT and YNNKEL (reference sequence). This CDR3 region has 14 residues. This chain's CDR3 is CASTVLARTYEQYF. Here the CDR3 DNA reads TGTGCCAGCACCGTCCTAGCGCGTACCTACGAGCAGTACTTC.

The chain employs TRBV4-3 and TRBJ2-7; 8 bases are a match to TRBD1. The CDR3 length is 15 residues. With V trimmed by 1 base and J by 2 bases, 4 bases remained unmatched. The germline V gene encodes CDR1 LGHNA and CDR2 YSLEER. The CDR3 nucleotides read TGCGCCAGCAGCCAAGGACAGGGGTCAGCCTACGAGCAGTACTTC. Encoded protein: CASSQGQGSAYEQYF.

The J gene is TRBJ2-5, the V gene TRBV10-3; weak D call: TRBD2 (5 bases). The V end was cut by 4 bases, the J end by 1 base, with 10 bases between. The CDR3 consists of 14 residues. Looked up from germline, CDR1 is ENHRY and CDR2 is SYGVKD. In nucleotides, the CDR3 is TGTGCCATCAGTGCGTACCGGGGCCAAGAGACCCAGTACTTC. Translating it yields CAISAYRGQETQYF.

CDR3 nucleotide sequence: TGTGCCAGCAGCGTAACCTCACAAGGGGGCTATGGCTACACCTTC. Amino acid sequence: CASSVTSQGGYGYTF. The J gene is TRBJ1-2, the V gene TRBV9; perhaps TRBD1 as D (6 bases). The V gene's germline CDR1 is SGDLS and CDR2 YYNGEE. Trimming left V 1 base short and J 4 bases short, with 14 bases between. This CDR3 has 15 residues.

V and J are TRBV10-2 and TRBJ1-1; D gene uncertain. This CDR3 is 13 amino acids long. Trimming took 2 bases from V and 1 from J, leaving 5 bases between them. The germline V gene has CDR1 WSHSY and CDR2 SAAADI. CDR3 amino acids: CASSEPGNTEAFF. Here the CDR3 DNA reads TGCGCCAGCAGTGAGCCAGGGAACACTGAAGCTTTCTTT.

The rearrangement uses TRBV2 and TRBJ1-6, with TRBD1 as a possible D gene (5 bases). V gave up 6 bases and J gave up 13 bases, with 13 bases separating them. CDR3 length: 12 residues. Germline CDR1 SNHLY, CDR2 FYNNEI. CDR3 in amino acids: CASSDTGGPLHF. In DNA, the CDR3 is TGTGCCAGCAGCGACACAGGCGGCCCCCTCCACTTT.

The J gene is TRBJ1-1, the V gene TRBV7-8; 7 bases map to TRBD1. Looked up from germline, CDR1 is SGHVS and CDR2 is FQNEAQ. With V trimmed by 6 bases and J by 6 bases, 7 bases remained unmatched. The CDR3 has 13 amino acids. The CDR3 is CASSSQGGAEAFF. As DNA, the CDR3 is TGTGCCAGCAGTTCCCAGGGGGGCGCTGAAGCTTTCTTT.

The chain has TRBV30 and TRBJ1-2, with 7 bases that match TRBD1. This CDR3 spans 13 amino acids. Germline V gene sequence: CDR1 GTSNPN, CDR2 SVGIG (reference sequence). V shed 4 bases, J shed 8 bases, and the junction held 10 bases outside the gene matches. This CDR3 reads CAWTKRTGGGYTF. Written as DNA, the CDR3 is TGTGCCTGGACAAAAAGGACAGGAGGAGGCTACACCTTC.

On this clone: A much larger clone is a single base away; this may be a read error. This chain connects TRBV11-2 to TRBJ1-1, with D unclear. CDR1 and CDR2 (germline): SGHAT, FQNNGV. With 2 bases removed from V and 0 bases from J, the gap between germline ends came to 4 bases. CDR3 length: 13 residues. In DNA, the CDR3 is TGTGCCAGCAGCTTATATATGAACACTGAAGCTTTCTTT. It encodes CASSLYMNTEAFF.

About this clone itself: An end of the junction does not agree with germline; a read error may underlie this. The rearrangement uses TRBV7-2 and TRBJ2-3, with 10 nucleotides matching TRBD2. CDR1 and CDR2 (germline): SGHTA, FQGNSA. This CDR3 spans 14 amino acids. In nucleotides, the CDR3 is TGTGCCAGCAGCGTAGCGGGAGGTCCCGATACGCAGTATTTT. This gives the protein CASSVAGGPDTQYF.

CDR3 sequence (DNA): TGTGCCAGCAGCCCGACTAGCGGATCCCGGGGGACCCAGTACTTC. Encoded protein: CASSPTSGSRGTQYF. The chain employs TRBV7-9 and TRBJ2-5, with 9 bases fitting TRBD2. The germline V gene has CDR1 SEHNR and CDR2 FQNEAQ (reference sequence). The CDR3 is 15 amino acids. Trimming at V came to 5 bases and at J to 7 bases, leaving 11 bases not matched to a gene.

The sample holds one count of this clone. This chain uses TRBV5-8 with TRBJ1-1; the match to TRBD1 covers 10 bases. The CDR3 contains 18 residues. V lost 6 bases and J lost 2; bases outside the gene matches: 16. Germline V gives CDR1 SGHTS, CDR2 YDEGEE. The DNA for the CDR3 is TGTGCCAGCATCTCGCGGAGAGATGGGGACAGGGGAAACACTGAAGCTTTCTTT. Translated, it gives CASISRRDGDRGNTEAFF.

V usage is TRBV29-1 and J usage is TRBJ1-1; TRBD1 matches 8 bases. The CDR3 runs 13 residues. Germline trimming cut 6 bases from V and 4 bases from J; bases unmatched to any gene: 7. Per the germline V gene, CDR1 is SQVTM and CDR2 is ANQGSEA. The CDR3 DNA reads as TGCAGCGTCGGACAGGGTTTCGGCACTGAAGCTTTCTTT. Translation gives CSVGQGFGTEAFF.

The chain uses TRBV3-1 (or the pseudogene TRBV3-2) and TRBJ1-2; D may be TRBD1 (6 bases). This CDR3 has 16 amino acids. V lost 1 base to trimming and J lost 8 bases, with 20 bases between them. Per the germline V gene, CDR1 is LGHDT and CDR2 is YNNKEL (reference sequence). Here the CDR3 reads CASSQVSGGGTAGYTF. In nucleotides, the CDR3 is TGTGCCAGCAGCCAAGTCAGTGGGGGCGGAACAGCGGGCTACACCTTC.

The CDR3 here is CASRSPGFGDSYEQYF. DNA for the CDR3: TGTGCCAGTAGGAGCCCGGGATTCGGCGACTCCTACGAGCAGTACTTC. J is TRBJ2-7 and V is TRBV19, with TRBD2 as a possible D gene (5 bases). CDR3 length equals 16 residues. Germline CDR1 LNHDA, CDR2 SQIVND (reference sequence). V lost 6 bases, J lost 0 bases, and 18 bases lay in between.

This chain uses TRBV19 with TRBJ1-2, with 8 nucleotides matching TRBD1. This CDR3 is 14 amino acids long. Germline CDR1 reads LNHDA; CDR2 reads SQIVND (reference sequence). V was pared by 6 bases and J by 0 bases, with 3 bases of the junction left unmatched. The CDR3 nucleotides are TGTGCCAGTAGGACGACAGGGGCTAACTATGGCTACACCTTC. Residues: CASRTTGANYGYTF.

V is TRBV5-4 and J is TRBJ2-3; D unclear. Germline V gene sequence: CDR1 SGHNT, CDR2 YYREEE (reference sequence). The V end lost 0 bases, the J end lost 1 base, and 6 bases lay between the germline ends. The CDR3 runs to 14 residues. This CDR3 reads CASSLGSGTDTQYF. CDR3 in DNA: TGTGCCAGCAGCTTGGGAAGCGGCACAGATACGCAGTATTTT.

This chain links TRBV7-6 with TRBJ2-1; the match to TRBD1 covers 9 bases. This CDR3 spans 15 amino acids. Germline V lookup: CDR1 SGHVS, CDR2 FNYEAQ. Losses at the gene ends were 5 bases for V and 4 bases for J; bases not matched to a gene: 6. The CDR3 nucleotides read TGTGCCAGCAGCCCCCGGGACAGGGTATACAATGAGCAGTTCTTC. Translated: CASSPRDRVYNEQFF.